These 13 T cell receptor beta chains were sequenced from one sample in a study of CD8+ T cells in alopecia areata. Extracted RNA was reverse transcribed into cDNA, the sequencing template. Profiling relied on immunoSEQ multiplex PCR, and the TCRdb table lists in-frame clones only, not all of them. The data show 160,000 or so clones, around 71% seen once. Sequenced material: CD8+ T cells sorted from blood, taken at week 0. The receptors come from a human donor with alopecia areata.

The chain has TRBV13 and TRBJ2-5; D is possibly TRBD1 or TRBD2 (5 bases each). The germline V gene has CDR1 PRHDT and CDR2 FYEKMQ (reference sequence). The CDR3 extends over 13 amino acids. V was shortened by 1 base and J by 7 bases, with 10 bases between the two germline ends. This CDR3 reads CASSLATRGTQYF. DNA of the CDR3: TGTGCCAGCAGCTTAGCTACTAGGGGGACCCAGTACTTC.

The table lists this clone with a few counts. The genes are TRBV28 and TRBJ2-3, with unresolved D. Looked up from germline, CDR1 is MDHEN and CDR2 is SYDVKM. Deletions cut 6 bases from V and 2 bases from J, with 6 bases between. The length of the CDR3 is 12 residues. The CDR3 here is CASSSLTDTQYF. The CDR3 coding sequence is TGTGCCAGCAGCTCCCTCACAGATACGCAGTATTTT.

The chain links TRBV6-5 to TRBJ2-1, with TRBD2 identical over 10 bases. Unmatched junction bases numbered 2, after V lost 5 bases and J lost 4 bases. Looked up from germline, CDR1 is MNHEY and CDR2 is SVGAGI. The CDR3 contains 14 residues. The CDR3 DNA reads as TGTGCCAGCAGTCTAGCGGGGGCGTACAATGAGCAGTTCTTC. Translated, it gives CASSLAGAYNEQFF.

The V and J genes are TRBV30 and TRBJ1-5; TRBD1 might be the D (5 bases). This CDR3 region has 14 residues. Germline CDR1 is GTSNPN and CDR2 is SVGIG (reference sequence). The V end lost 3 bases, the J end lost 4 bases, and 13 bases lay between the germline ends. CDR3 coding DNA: TGTGCCTGGAGCCTGGGACGGGTAAATCAGCCCCAGCATTTT. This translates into CAWSLGRVNQPQHF.

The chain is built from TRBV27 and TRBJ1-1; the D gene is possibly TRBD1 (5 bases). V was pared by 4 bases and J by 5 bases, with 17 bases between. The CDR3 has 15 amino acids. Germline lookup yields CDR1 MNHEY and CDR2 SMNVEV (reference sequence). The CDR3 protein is CASSSPSQVGTEAFF. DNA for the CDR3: TGTGCCAGCAGTTCGCCCTCACAGGTCGGGACTGAAGCTTTCTTT.

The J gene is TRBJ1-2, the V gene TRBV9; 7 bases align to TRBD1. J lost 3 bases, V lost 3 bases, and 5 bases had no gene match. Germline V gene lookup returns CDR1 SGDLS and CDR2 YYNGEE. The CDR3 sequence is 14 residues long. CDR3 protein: CASSAQTGYYGYTF. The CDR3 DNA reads TGTGCCAGCAGCGCCCAGACAGGGTACTATGGCTACACCTTC.

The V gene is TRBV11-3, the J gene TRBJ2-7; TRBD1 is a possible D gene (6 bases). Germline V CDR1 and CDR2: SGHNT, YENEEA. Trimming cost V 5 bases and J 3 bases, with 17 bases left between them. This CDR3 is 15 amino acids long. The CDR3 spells CASSNPGDKNYEQYF. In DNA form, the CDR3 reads TGTGCCAGCAGCAACCCTGGGGACAAAAACTACGAGCAGTACTTC.

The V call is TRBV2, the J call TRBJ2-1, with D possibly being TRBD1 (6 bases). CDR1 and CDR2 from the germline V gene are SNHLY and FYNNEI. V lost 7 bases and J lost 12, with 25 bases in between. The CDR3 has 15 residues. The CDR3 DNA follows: TGTGCCAGCACCCTCCGACCGACAGGCAAATCTGGGCAGTTCTTC. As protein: CASTLRPTGKSGQFF.

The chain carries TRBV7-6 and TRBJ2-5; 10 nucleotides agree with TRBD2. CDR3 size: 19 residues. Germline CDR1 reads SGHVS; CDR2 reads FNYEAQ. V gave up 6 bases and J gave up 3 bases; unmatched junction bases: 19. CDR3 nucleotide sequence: TGTGCCAGCAGGCTAATCAGGGGGCTAGCGGGGGACCAGGAAGAGACCCAGTACTTC. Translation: CASRLIRGLAGDQEETQYF.

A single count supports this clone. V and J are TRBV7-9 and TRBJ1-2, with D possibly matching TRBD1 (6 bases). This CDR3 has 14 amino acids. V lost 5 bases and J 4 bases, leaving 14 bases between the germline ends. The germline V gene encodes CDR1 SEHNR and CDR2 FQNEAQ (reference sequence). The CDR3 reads CASSVRTETYGYTF. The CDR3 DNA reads TGTGCCAGCAGCGTTCGGACAGAGACCTATGGCTACACCTTC.

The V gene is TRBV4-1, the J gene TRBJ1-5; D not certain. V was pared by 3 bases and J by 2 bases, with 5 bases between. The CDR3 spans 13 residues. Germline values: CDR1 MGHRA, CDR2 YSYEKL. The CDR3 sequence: CASSQDGNQPQHF. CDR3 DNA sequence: TGCGCCAGCAGCCAGGACGGCAATCAGCCCCAGCATTTT.

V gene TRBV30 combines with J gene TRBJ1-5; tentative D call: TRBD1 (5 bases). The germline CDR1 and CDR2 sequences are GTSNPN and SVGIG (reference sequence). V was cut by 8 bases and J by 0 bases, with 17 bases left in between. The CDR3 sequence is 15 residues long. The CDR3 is CAAGWGELSNQPQHF. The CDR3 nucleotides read TGTGCCGCTGGGTGGGGGGAGCTTAGCAATCAGCCCCAGCATTTT.

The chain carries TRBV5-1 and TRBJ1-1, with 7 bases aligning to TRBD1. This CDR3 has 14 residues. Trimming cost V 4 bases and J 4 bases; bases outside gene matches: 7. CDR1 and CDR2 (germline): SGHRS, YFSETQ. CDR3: CASSGETGRTEAFF. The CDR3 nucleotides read TGCGCCAGCAGCGGGGAGACAGGGCGCACTGAAGCTTTCTTT.